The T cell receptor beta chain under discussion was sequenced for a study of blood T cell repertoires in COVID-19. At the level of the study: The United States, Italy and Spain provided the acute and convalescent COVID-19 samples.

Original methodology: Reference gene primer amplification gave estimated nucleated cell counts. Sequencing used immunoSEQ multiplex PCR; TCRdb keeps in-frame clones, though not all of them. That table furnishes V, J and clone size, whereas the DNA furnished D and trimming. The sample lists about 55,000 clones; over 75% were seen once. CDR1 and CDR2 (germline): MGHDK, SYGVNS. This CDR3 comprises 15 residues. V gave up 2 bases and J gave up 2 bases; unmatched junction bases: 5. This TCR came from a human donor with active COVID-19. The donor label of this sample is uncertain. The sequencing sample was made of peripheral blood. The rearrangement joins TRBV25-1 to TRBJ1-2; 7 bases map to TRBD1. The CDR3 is CASSETEGANYGYTF. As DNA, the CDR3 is TGTGCCAGCAGTGAAACCGAGGGGGCCAACTATGGCTACACCTTC.